The present T cell receptor (beta chain) was sequenced within a study of T cells in women clearing cervical HPV infection. Study-wide findings and caveats: Each sample's T-cell count was unknown, possibly confounding richness.

For this clone: Its target is unknown. The read ends 3 residues early relative to the CDR3; the germline J gene fills the gap.

The V end was cut by 7 bases, the J end by 4 bases, with 13 bases between. This CDR3 has 13 amino acids. CDR1 is LNHDA and CDR2 is SQIVND in the germline V gene (reference sequence). TCRdb keeps only in-frame clones here, not all; method: immunoSEQ multiplex PCR. The ten most abundant clones cover under 7% of a sample with fewer than 40,000 clones. The sequencing sample was made of blood buffy coat. This clonotype was sampled from a woman between 18 and 70 years old with a cervical HPV16 infection that either progressed to CIN3+ or cleared (not recorded which). The V and J genes are TRBV19 and TRBJ1-1; D uncertain. CDR3 bases read: TGTGCCAGTACCCGCGGGTTTACCACTGAA. Residues: CASTRGFTTE. The full CDR3 reads CASTRGFTTEAFF.